The present entry profiles one T cell receptor beta chain with its context. Its specificity is unknown. Sequencing used immunoSEQ multiplex PCR; TCRdb keeps in-frame clones, though not all of them. In the table there are more than 90,000 clones, about 86% of which are singletons. The junction had 4 bases not matched to a gene; V was cut back by 6 bases and J by 7 bases. This CDR3 spans 12 amino acids. Germline V CDR1 and CDR2: MNHEY, SMNVEV (reference sequence). This sample was included in a study of T cell responses to AZD1222 COVID-19 vaccine. Overall study results and limits: Donor demographics were predominantly white British with a female majority; clonal diversity may be underestimated.

The chain carries TRBV27 and TRBJ1-2; 8 bases are a match to TRBD1. This TCR derives from an adult in good health. The input for sequencing was peripheral blood, taken on day 0 of AZD1222 vaccination. CDR3 amino acids: CASRKQGGGYTF. As DNA, the CDR3 is TGTGCCAGCAGAAAACAGGGGGGTGGCTACACCTTC.